A single sample is the source of the 18 T cell receptor beta chains below, sequenced in a study of blood T cell repertoires in COVID-19. TCRdb keeps only in-frame clones here, not all; method: immunoSEQ multiplex PCR. The sample holds a few hundred thousand clones, 80% to 90% seen once. The source material was PBMCs or T cells enriched from blood (not recorded which). These TCRs come from a woman between 40 and 50 years old with acute COVID-19.

The rearrangement uses TRBV6-2 or TRBV6-3 and TRBJ1-6; 9 bases agree with TRBD1. This CDR3 is built from 15 residues. Germline assignment: CDR1 MNHEY and CDR2 SVGEGT. The CDR3 bases are TGTGCAACCAGCCCCGGACAGGGGAATAATTCACCCCTCCACTTT. Translating gives CATSPGQGNNSPLHF.

CDR3 sequence (DNA): TGCGCCAGCAGCTACACAGACAGGAACACTGAAGCTTTCTTT. This sequence encodes CASSYTDRNTEAFF. The chain recombines TRBV4-3 with TRBJ1-1; tentative D call: TRBD1 (5 bases). Trimming removed 5 bases from V and 1 base from J, with 11 bases in between. The CDR3 has 14 amino acids. Germline-derived CDR1 and CDR2 are LGHNA and YSLEER.

The chain links TRBV19 to TRBJ1-1, with 7 bases fitting TRBD1. Germline V gene data show CDR1 as LNHDA and CDR2 as SQIVND (reference sequence). The CDR3 covers 13 residues. The V gene end was trimmed by 7 bases and the J gene end by 6 bases; junction bases not matched to a gene: 8. The CDR3 sequence: CASIGQTGAEAFF. For the CDR3, the DNA is TGTGCCAGTATTGGGCAAACAGGGGCTGAAGCTTTCTTT.

The J gene is TRBJ1-1, the V gene TRBV12-3 or TRBV12-4; D is undetermined. The germline V and J ends were trimmed by 6 bases and 7 bases, with 15 bases remaining between them. CDR3 length: 13 residues. This chain's CDR3 is CASRKNGVFEAFF. In nucleotides, the CDR3 is TGTGCCAGCAGGAAAAACGGGGTTTTTGAAGCTTTCTTT.

This clone was counted a few times. The chain combines TRBV5-1 with TRBJ1-6, with 9 bases lining up with TRBD1. This CDR3 contains 16 residues. The germline V gene encodes CDR1 SGHRS and CDR2 YFSETQ. Unmatched junction bases numbered 6, after V lost 0 bases and J lost 8 bases. The CDR3 spells CASSLAPTGGYSPLHF. CDR3 DNA: TGCGCCAGCAGCTTGGCACCAACAGGGGGCTATTCACCCCTCCACTTT.

The rearrangement uses TRBV15 and TRBJ1-1; D may be TRBD1 (6 bases). This CDR3 is built from 13 residues. In germline, CDR1 is LNHNV, CDR2 YYDKDF (reference sequence). Trimming cost V 5 bases and J 11 bases, with 18 bases left between them. The CDR3 DNA sequence: TGTGCCACCAGCGTACGGGGGGCTCTTGACGCTTTCTTT. Amino acids: CATSVRGALDAFF.

This sequence joins TRBV11-2 and TRBJ1-6, with D unclear. Per germline, CDR1 SGHAT and CDR2 FQNNGV. Between the trimmed V and J ends, which lost 4 bases and 10 bases, there was a span of 8 bases. This CDR3 has 12 residues. The CDR3 reads CASSSIGSPLHF. The CDR3 DNA reads TGTGCCAGCAGCTCTATCGGGTCACCCCTCCACTTT.

The chain joins TRBV12-3 or TRBV12-4 to TRBJ2-1, with D hard to call. This CDR3 region has 11 residues. The germline V and J ends were trimmed by 1 base and 12 bases, with 7 bases remaining between them. The CDR3 loop is CASSLETRQFF. The CDR3 DNA reads TGTGCCAGCAGTTTAGAGACACGGCAGTTCTTC.

This chain links TRBV4-1 with TRBJ2-3; D remains ambiguous. The germline gives CDR1 MGHRA, CDR2 YSYEKL. V shed 1 base and J shed 2 bases, with 4 bases lying between them. The length of the CDR3 is 13 residues. This CDR3 is CASSQASTDTQYF. CDR3 DNA: TGCGCCAGCAGCCAAGCCTCCACAGATACGCAGTATTTT.

This clone has a handful of counts. J is TRBJ2-1 and V is TRBV5-1; D is unresolved. The germline V gene has CDR1 SGHRS and CDR2 YFSETQ. The V end lost 2 bases, the J end lost 5 bases, and 11 bases lay between the germline ends. The CDR3 consists of 14 residues. DNA for the CDR3: TGCGCCAGCAGCTTACGAGGTAACAACAATGAGCAGTTCTTC. Translation: CASSLRGNNNEQFF.

This chain links TRBV23-1 with TRBJ1-6, with 7 bases matching TRBD1. TRBV23-1 has ORF status, its function being uncertain. Unmatched junction bases numbered 6, after V lost 6 bases and J lost 7 bases. This CDR3 contains 14 residues. The CDR3 here is CASRPQGRNSPLHF. CDR3 bases: TGCGCCAGCAGGCCACAGGGGAGAAATTCACCCCTCCACTTT.

The V call is TRBV19, the J call TRBJ1-5; D is unresolved. Trimming stripped 3 bases from V and 2 bases from J, with 11 bases between. The CDR3 runs 15 residues. CDR1 is LNHDA and CDR2 is SQIVND in the germline V gene (reference sequence). The DNA of the CDR3 is TGTGCCAGTAGTATGCGAGGGATTGGCAATCAGCCCCAGCATTTT. The encoded protein is CASSMRGIGNQPQHF.

The rearrangement joins TRBV19 to TRBJ1-2; TRBD1 is a possible D gene (5 bases). V was shortened by 8 bases and J by 4 bases, with 14 bases between the two germline ends. This CDR3 region has 13 residues. Germline CDR1 and CDR2: LNHDA and SQIVND (reference sequence). The CDR3 region is CASANGGVYGYTF. The DNA for the CDR3 is TGTGCCAGTGCGAACGGGGGGGTCTATGGCTACACCTTC.

This chain connects TRBV2 to TRBJ2-7, with D perhaps TRBD1 (6 bases). The CDR3 runs 16 residues. CDR1 and CDR2 (germline): SNHLY, FYNNEI. The V gene lost 7 bases and the J gene lost 4 bases, with 23 bases spanning the gap. The CDR3 DNA reads TGTGCCAGCACGGTGAACAGGGCCCTCTTGGGTTACGAGCAGTACTTC. As protein: CASTVNRALLGYEQYF. Full variable domain (outside the CDR3, taken from reference TRBV2 and TRBJ2-7): EPEVTQTPSHQVTQMGQEVILRCVPISNHLYFYWYRQILGQKVEFLVSFYNNEISEKSEIFDDQFSVERPDGSNFTLKIRSTKLEDSAMYFCASTVNRALLGYEQYFGPGTRLTVT.

V usage is TRBV6-2 or TRBV6-3 and J usage is TRBJ2-5; TRBD1 might be the D (5 bases). Germline lookup yields CDR1 MNHEY and CDR2 SVGEGT. The CDR3 extends over 17 amino acids. V lost 5 bases, J lost 4 bases, and 23 bases lay in between. This CDR3 reads CASSKEGGATTSETQYF. In DNA, the CDR3 is TGTGCCAGCAGTAAGGAAGGTGGGGCAACTACATCAGAGACCCAGTACTTC.

V and J are TRBV6-5 and TRBJ2-1; TRBD2 matches at 11 bases. The J segment lost 9 bases and the V segment lost 2 bases, leaving 9 bases of the junction unmatched. Germline CDR1 is MNHEY and CDR2 is SVGAGI. The CDR3 consists of 16 residues. CDR3 sequence: CASSYGIAGGPSEQFF. Here the CDR3 DNA reads TGTGCCAGCAGTTACGGTATAGCGGGGGGGCCGAGTGAGCAGTTCTTC.

The chain combines TRBV18 with TRBJ1-4; 7 bases agree with TRBD1. The CDR3 covers 15 residues. Per the germline V gene, CDR1 is KGHSH and CDR2 is LQKENI. With 3 bases clipped from V and 4 bases from J, the junction kept 5 bases outside the gene matches. In DNA form, the CDR3 reads TGTGCCAGCTCACCCGGACACAGGGGTAATGAAAAACTGTTTTTT. Its protein product is CASSPGHRGNEKLFF.

This sequence joins TRBV29-1 and TRBJ2-7; 8 bases fit TRBD2. Germline V gives CDR1 SQVTM, CDR2 ANQGSEA. The CDR3 extends over 14 amino acids. J gave up 5 bases and V 1 base, and 7 bases lay outside the gene matches. The CDR3 loop reads CSVEVAAGAHEQYF. The CDR3 DNA follows: TGCAGCGTTGAAGTTGCAGCGGGAGCCCACGAGCAGTACTTC.